This T cell receptor beta chain was observed in a study of cytomegalovirus exposure and HLA in healthy donors (TCRdb year 2017). In terms of the full investigation: In an earlier analysis of several hundred of the donors, 276 Gb of sequence data and 90 million to 130 million unique TCR beta sequences from roughly 190 million T cells were reported. HLA typing included class I and class II loci at four-digit resolution. A separate validation cohort of roughly 120 different subjects was used in addition to the roughly 700-subject first cohort. About 310 gigabases of sequencing data and 80 million or so unique TCR sequences were included in an early release covering roughly 700 HLA-typed donors. The number of donors typed differed by locus, with about 620-630 for A, B, C, DRB1 and DQB1, approximately 500 for DQA1, about 610 for DPA1, and around 450 for DPB1. Every discovery cohort repertoire had been produced on one sequencing platform. Several DR-DQ haplotypes were treated as single units for association and clustering because of strong linkage in the cohort. The study was designed to test whether signatures of past pathogen exposure could be identified by cataloging public T cell receptors. Among a few hundred genotyped donors of the cohort, an average of about 240,000 unique TCR beta nucleotide sequences were sequenced per donor, around a sixth of them non-productive. Rather than drawing on any new phenotypic data, the later analysis identified candidate immune exposures from TCR beta sequences and the way those sequences occurred across donors. To study patterns of TCR occurrence, a later analysis re-analyzed previously published TCR beta repertoires from around 700 donors and added high-resolution HLA genotyping. The study profiled the T cell repertoires of hundreds of subjects by immunosequencing and related them to cytomegalovirus serostatus. The genetic ancestry cluster associated with self-reported Caucasian donors included roughly 84% of the roughly 400 genotyped donors. In an earlier analysis of roughly 540 of the donors, high-throughput TCR beta sequencing was used to judge whether each TCR beta V gene segment behaved as functional or pseudogenic. The study combined high-throughput TCR immunosequencing, statistical association of individual TCRs with disease status, and machine learning to predict cytomegalovirus infection status. Donor age, sex, ethnicity and CMV serostatus were compiled alongside the repertoire data. A later genetic analysis used genome-wide SNP genotypes for about three fifths of the 666 donors, treating that subset as a discovery cohort. The research as a whole found: In a later genetic analysis, a missense DCLRE1C variant was associated with V-gene and J-gene trimming of TCR beta chains, and the association was replicated in an independent cohort. Some 15 rarely observed V segments, including chromosome 9 orphons, were excluded from the earlier analysis of 550 to 700 of the donors because counts were too low. Compared with the roughly 700-donor mean, donors in an Asian-associated ancestry cluster had fewer N-insertions in productive TCRs, according to a later genetic analysis. A later analysis associated roughly 17,000 TCR beta sequences with specific HLA alleles at a false discovery rate of 0.05. In a later analysis, HLA-associated TCR beta chains were found to be more clonally expanded and to have lower generation probabilities than equally common non-associated chains. Cytomegalovirus status was reported to be diagnosed by the classifier with high specificity and sensitivity in both the original and validation cohorts. It was suggested by the authors that the approach could potentially be generalized to other disease states and immunological phenotypes. Assigning TCR associations to individual alleles was difficult when HLA alleles, especially DR and DQ, strongly co-occurred. In a later analysis, most CMV-associated TCR beta chains were found to appear HLA-restricted, with HLA associations seemingly driven largely by CMV exposure. Roughly uniform sequencing depth across donors was assumed in presence/absence analyses, although this assumption may not hold. A few of the identified cytomegalovirus-associated TCR beta chains were confirmed in vitro to be specific for cytomegalovirus antigens. In this cohort, only TCR beta chains were sequenced, and detectable features were limited by the absence of alpha or paired-chain data. Most TCR sequences were observed very rarely across donors, whereas some public TCRs were present in many individuals. Linkage disequilibrium might explain the correlated functional status among segregating V segments, but an unknown experimental factor could not be ruled out. Some IMGT-functional V segments, including TRBV6-2 and TRBV6-3, could not be told apart with the 87-base-pair reads, so those segments were excluded. The sequencing pipeline was judged likely to have produced a cluster of highly shared sequence variants as a technical artifact. The only immune exposure information available for the cohort was CMV serostatus. A total of fewer than 200 TCR beta chains were listed by the study as associated with cytomegalovirus. In an earlier analysis of some 500 of the donors, most TCR beta V segments were observed in productive rearrangements about 90% or about 30% of the time, broadly matching IMGT annotations. In a later analysis, the rate of TCR association differed among HLA loci, with DRB1 alleles having the most associated TCRs and HLA-C alleles having the fewest. HLA typing was unavailable for some donors at each locus, so association tests used only the typed subset. According to a later analysis, parvovirus B19, influenza, CMV and Epstein-Barr virus appeared linked to several top co-occurrence clusters. A further reported finding was that TCR beta sequences accurately predicted the HLA-A and HLA-B alleles for most subjects in the first cohort.

The cohort consisted of approximately 690 healthy bone marrow donors. Cohort members were all nominally healthy when sampled, although unrecorded immune exposures were likely present. The donor was CMV seropositive and belonged to the group of 250 to 300 seropositive cohort members. Each donor provided a peripheral blood sample, and peripheral blood mononuclear cells were used for TCR beta sequencing. Genomic DNA was extracted from the blood cell samples with the Qiagen DNeasy Blood Extraction Kit. Receptor libraries were prepared by the immunoSEQ multiplex PCR assay. For the multiplex PCR, a mixture combining 60 forward primers for TCR Vbeta segments and 13 reverse primers for TCR Jbeta segments was used. A multiplex PCR assay on genomic DNA amplified the CDR3 region of rearranged TCR beta genes. The Illumina HiSeq System was used to sequence the amplified TCR beta libraries as 87-base-pair reads. As for the authors' bioinformatics: A later analysis tallied roughly 80 million unique TCR beta chains across the 650 to 750 repertoires, and around 9.9 million of those chains were shared by two or more donors. A nearest-neighbor algorithm error-corrected the raw reads and collapsed the reads into unique sequences, merging closely related sequences to remove PCR and sequencing errors. Alignment of CDR3 sequences to IMGT reference sequences was used to assign V, D and J gene segments. For a sequence to be retained, a match of at least six nucleotides was required to both a V gene segment and a J gene segment. A rearrangement counted as productive if the CDR3 had no stop codons and remained in frame with V and J, and every other rearrangement counted as non-productive. Following IMGT convention, CDR3 was defined as the stretch from the second conserved V-encoded cysteine up to the conserved J-encoded phenylalanine. The earlier analysis of about 590 of the donors excluded sequences that lacked an unambiguous match to a single V gene segment. In an earlier analysis of a few hundred of the donors, V segments were called functional above 56.7% productive rearrangements and were called segregating when the between-donor standard deviation exceeded 5%. A statistical classification framework was built to diagnose cytomegalovirus status from the catalog of TCR beta chain sequences. In a later analysis, TCR nucleotide sequences were compared against IMGT/GENE-DB human TR gene sequences so that V and J genes could be assigned. Using the TCRdist pipeline, a later analysis assigned CDR3 sequences along with most-parsimonious VDJ recombination scenarios. A later analysis defined each TCR beta chain by its CDR3 amino acid sequence plus V-gene family, and excluded reads lacking a unique V-gene family. In a later analysis, nearly 600 highly shared, low-generation-probability nucleotide sequences were removed to address suspected cross-contamination and a sequencing artifact. In a later analysis, a clonal expansion index for each public chain was calculated from normalized within-repertoire ranks of inferred template counts. In a later analysis, generation probabilities were computed using a VDJ recombination model fitted to out-of-frame rearrangements, and the results were checked against IGoR. A later analysis scored TCR-TCR, TCR-HLA and TCR-CMV co-occurrence with hypergeometric tests, applying a repertoire-size bias correction to TCR pairs. In a later analysis, false discovery rates were estimated by permuting HLA or CMV assignments 20 times. In a later analysis, co-occurring TCRs were grouped using DBSCAN, with TCRdist sequence similarity added in when clustering inside HLA-allele-positive subsets. Repertoires with fewer than 30,000 or more than 120,000 public chains were left out of co-occurrence clustering, as were about five repertoires with anomalous nucleotide sharing. Not all clones reach the TCRdb copy of this immuneACCESS table, which keeps in-frame sequences only. Checked studies attribute under half of the gap to unresolved V genes and leave the rest unexplained. V and J calls and clone size follow that table, whereas D and trimming were derived from the DNA. This sample comprises 100,000 or so clones, approximately 80% of them detected only once. Of the sample, around 5.1% is held by the ten largest clones.

CDR1 SGHNT and CDR2 YENEEA were looked up in the germline V gene. Taken from cysteine to phenylalanine, the CDR3 has 15 residues. The sequence is cut down to CDR3 DNA, 45 bases in frame from base 1. Trimming removed 5 bases from V and 3 bases from J; the gene matches leave 3 bases unexplained. To note about this clone: Its antigen is currently not known. No qualities accompany the bases; no much larger clone lies one base away.

Here the chain combines TRBV11-3 and TRBJ2-1, and 11 bases in between align with TRBD2. The source of this sequence is a female donor in good health and CMV-seropositive. Sequencing used PBMCs. The DNA is TGTGCCAGCAGCGTGACTAGCGGGATCTACAATGAGCAGTTCTTC. This codes for CASSVTSGIYNEQFF.